One sample yielded the 4 T cell receptor beta chains listed below, sequenced in a study of molecular identifiers for immune sequencing clone quantification. MiXCR, run by TCRdb on the PCR reads, gives a single entry per CDR3 protein. The data show 550,000 to 750,000 distinct CDR3 sequences, less than 20% seen once. Sequencing was carried out using naive CD8+ T cells from blood, with Jurkat cell RNA spiked in. Subset: FACS-sorted CD8+CD4-CCR7+CD45RA+ naive T cells. All receptors come from a human donor in good health. Some libraries in this study had Jurkat cell RNA spiked in.

The sample holds many counts of this clonotype. The chain joins TRBV28 to TRBJ2-3, with TRBD2 matching over 9 bases. The J segment lost 5 bases and the V segment lost 2 bases, leaving 5 bases of the junction unmatched. CDR1 is MDHEN, CDR2 SYDVKM, per germline. The CDR3 consists of 15 residues. The CDR3 loop reads CASSLIAGVQDTQYF. The CDR3 region has the DNA TGTGCCAGCAGTTTAATAGCGGGAGTACAAGATACGCAGTATTTT.

Many counts were recorded for this clonotype. This chain uses TRBV4-3 with TRBJ1-5, with D possibly matching TRBD1 (5 bases). CDR1 LGHNA and CDR2 YSLEER come from the germline V gene. Trimming removed 2 bases at V and 7 bases at J, with 9 bases between. This CDR3 comprises 13 residues. CDR3 in DNA: TGCGCCAGCAGCCAAACTAGGGGCCAGCCCCAGCATTTT. It is translated as CASSQTRGQPQHF.

The chain links TRBV27 to TRBJ2-7, with a weak D call TRBD2 (5 bases). CDR3 size: 14 residues. The V gene lost 1 base and the J gene lost 3 bases, with 10 bases spanning the gap. Per germline, CDR1 MNHEY and CDR2 SMNVEV (reference sequence). The CDR3 protein is CASSLFGGRYEQYF. CDR3 nucleotides: TGTGCCAGCAGTTTATTCGGAGGACGCTACGAGCAGTACTTC.

This clonotype has ten or more counts. The chain is built from TRBV20-1 and TRBJ1-6; 9 bases are a match to TRBD1. This CDR3 region has 18 residues. Looked up from germline, CDR1 is DFQATT and CDR2 is SNEGSKA (reference sequence). V shed 1 base and J 1 base; nucleotides not matched to a gene: 8. This CDR3 reads CSARGEFGTGSYNSPLHF. The CDR3 DNA sequence: TGCAGTGCTAGAGGAGAATTTGGGACAGGGTCCTATAATTCACCCCTCCACTTT.